This paragraph covers one TCR beta chain sequence. Its target is not known. The data originate from a study of cytomegalovirus exposure and HLA in healthy donors. Background on the study: In terms of ancestry, the Caucasian-associated cluster contained 80% to 90% of the approximately 430 genotyped donors.

The ends were cut back, 4 bases at V and 2 bases at J, with 9 bases in the middle. Per germline, CDR1 SQVTM and CDR2 ANQGSEA. There are 12 residues in the CDR3. This PCR relied on a set of 60 Vbeta primers and 13 Jbeta primers. Profiling relied on immunoSEQ multiplex PCR, and the TCRdb table lists in-frame clones only, not all of them. The data show some 220,000 clones, with about three quarters seen just once and approximately 2.6% held by the top ten. Regarding the study as a whole: Clonal expansion was found to be greater in HLA-associated TCR beta chains than in equally common others in a later analysis. TCR beta sequences reportedly predicted most subjects' HLA-A and HLA-B alleles accurately. When analyzed later, a missense DCLRE1C variant was found to be linked to TCR beta V- and J-gene trimming.

Sequencing was done on a sample of PBMCs. This TCR was sampled from a woman in her fifties or sixties in good health and CMV-seropositive. The V gene is TRBV29-1, the J gene TRBJ2-7; tentatively, D is TRBD2 (6 bases). CDR3: CSVATSTYEQYF. CDR3 DNA sequence: TGCAGCGTTGCGACTAGTACCTACGAGCAGTACTTC.